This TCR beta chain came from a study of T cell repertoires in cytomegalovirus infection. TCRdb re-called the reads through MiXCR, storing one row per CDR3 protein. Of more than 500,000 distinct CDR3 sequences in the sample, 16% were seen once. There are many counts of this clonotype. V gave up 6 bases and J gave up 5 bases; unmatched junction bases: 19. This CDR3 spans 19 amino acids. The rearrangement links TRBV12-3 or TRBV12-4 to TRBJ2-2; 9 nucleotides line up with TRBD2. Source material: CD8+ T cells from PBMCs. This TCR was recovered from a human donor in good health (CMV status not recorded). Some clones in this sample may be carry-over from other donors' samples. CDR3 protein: CASRRPGLAPEVFTGELFF. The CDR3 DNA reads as TGTGCCAGCAGGAGACCGGGACTAGCCCCAGAGGTGTTTACCGGGGAGCTGTTTTTT.